This is a list of T cell receptor beta chains from one sample in a study of identical twins. TCRdb passed the 5' RACE reads through MiXCR, listing each CDR3 protein once. The sample lists around 1.7 million distinct CDR3 sequences; 32% were seen once. The material sequenced was cord blood. These TCRs come from a newborn girl in good health. CDR3s include the opening cysteine and the closing phenylalanine or tryptophan. D genes are given only for firm matches. Clone sizes are given selectively: once, few, many, or a class where the clone is expanded.

>TRBJ2-5|TRBD1|TRBV6-5|many
CASSRQGFETQYF
TGTGCCAGCAGTCGACAGGGATTCGAGACCCAGTACTTC
>TRBJ2-3|-|TRBV29-1|-
CSVPGRDSTDTQYF
TGCAGCGTTCCCGGCCGGGACAGCACAGATACGCAGTATTTT
>TRBJ1-2|-|TRBV7-2|-
CASSFLAGGKGYTF
TGTGCCAGCAGCTTCCTCGCGGGGGGTAAGGGCTACACCTTC
>TRBJ1-2|TRBD1|TRBV5-6|few
CASSPTGKGDGYTF
TGTGCCAGCAGCCCGACAGGGAAAGGAGATGGCTACACCTTC
>TRBJ2-2|-|TRBV6-2/TRBV6-3|-
CASSYGGVAGELFF
TGTGCCAGCAGTTACGGGGGAGTCGCCGGGGAGCTGTTTTTT
>TRBJ2-1|TRBD2|TRBV28|few
CARRPGTSGREVKYEQFF
TGTGCCAGACGTCCCGGGACTAGCGGGAGGGAGGTCAAATACGAGCAGTTCTTC
>TRBJ1-1|-|TRBV29-1|few
CSVESQMNTEAFF
TGCAGCGTTGAGTCCCAGATGAACACTGAAGCTTTCTTT
>TRBJ2-3|TRBD2|TRBV7-2|-
CASSQQGTSGTDTQYF
TGTGCCAGCAGCCAACAAGGGACTAGCGGCACAGATACGCAGTATTTT
>TRBJ2-1|TRBD2|TRBV5-1|few
CASSLDLAGGGESYNEQFF
TGCGCCAGCAGCTTGGACCTAGCGGGAGGGGGGGAATCCTACAATGAGCAGTTCTTC
>TRBJ2-1|-|TRBV20-1|-
CSASKWNNEQFF
TGCAGTGCTAGTAAGTGGAACAATGAGCAGTTCTTC
>TRBJ2-4|-|TRBV6-1|-
CASRRSGAEAPLAKNIQYF
TGTGCCAGCAGGAGGTCCGGGGCAGAGGCTCCACTAGCCAAAAACATTCAGTACTTC
>TRBJ2-7|-|TRBV20-1|-
CSAKQGLGEQYF
TGCAGTGCTAAACAGGGCTTGGGCGAGCAGTACTTC
>TRBJ2-1|TRBD2|TRBV6-1|few
CASSATSGRDEQFF
TGTGCCAGCAGTGCTACTAGCGGGAGGGATGAGCAGTTCTTC
>TRBJ2-7|-|TRBV5-1|-
CASSLVSSVHEQYF
TGCGCCAGCAGCTTGGTCAGTTCGGTCCACGAGCAGTACTTC
>TRBJ1-6|-|TRBV20-1|-
CSARDGVMDSPLHF
TGCAGTGCTAGAGACGGGGTTATGGATTCACCCCTCCACTTT
>TRBJ2-7|-|TRBV10-3|-
CAIREGPASYEQYF
TGTGCCATCAGGGAAGGACCGGCCTCCTACGAGCAGTACTTC
>TRBJ2-5|TRBD1|TRBV28|-
CASSRTGGNNEQYF
TGTGCCAGCAGTCGGACAGGGGGTAACAATGAGCAGTACTTC
>TRBJ2-1|-|TRBV20-1|-
CSARGERGVNEQFF
TGCAGTGCTAGAGGGGAAAGGGGAGTCAATGAGCAGTTCTTC
>TRBJ2-5|-|TRBV12-3/TRBV12-4|-
CAIGEIVQETQYF
TGTGCCATCGGCGAGATAGTCCAAGAGACCCAGTACTTC
>TRBJ2-3|-|TRBV5-5|-
CASSLFPAGRPTDTQYF
TGTGCCAGCAGCTTGTTCCCAGCGGGCCGACCCACAGATACGCAGTATTTT
>TRBJ2-3|-|TRBV20-1|few
CSAEVAGTDTQYF
TGCAGTGCTGAGGTAGCGGGCACAGATACGCAGTATTTT
>TRBJ2-7|TRBD2|TRBV12-3/TRBV12-4|many
CASSRGLAYEQYF
TGTGCCAGCAGCAGGGGACTAGCTTACGAGCAGTACTTC
>TRBJ2-1|TRBD2|TRBV12-5|few
CASGSTRPGTSYNEQFF
TGTGCTAGTGGTTCGACACGTCCCGGGACTAGCTACAATGAGCAGTTCTTC
>TRBJ2-1|-|TRBV7-9|few
CASSVRTQGSRFF
TGTGCCAGCAGCGTGCGAACACAGGGATCGCGGTTCTTC
>TRBJ2-7|-|TRBV14|-
CASSRFRYEQYF
TGTGCCAGCAGCCGATTCCGGTACGAGCAGTACTTC
>TRBJ2-2|TRBD2|TRBV12-3/TRBV12-4|-
CASTTRLAGAGELFF
TGTGCCAGCACCACCCGACTAGCGGGAGCCGGGGAGCTGTTTTTT
>TRBJ2-5|TRBD2|TRBV7-6|-
CASSALAGLNEQYF
TGTGCCAGCAGCGCCCTAGCGGGCCTGAATGAGCAGTACTTC